The entry below gives a single T cell receptor (beta chain) sequence along with its context. Antigen: not known. V was trimmed by 4 bases and J by 4 bases, leaving 8 bases between them. This CDR3 is 13 amino acids long. Germline V gene sequence: CDR1 SEHNR, CDR2 FQNEAQ (reference sequence). These data are taken from a study of T cell responses to AZD1222 COVID-19 vaccine. Notes on the study in general: Without day 14 samples, only post-peak T cell repertoires were studied.

Sequenced by immunoSEQ multiplex PCR; TCRdb stores in-frame clones only, minus some. The table lists around 160,000 clones, 82% of them singletons. The clonotype originates from an adult in good health. The gene calls are TRBV7-9 and TRBJ1-5; no definite D call. The specimen comprised peripheral blood, sampled on day 0 of MenACWY control vaccination. The CDR3 DNA sequence: TGTGCCAGCAGCTCGAATCCAAATCAGCCCCAGCATTTT. Its translation: CASSSNPNQPQHF.